This TCR beta chain was sequenced for a study of Ad26.COV2.S vaccination and SARS-CoV-2 variants. Points from the study as a whole: Higher spike-specific TCR breadth was found in vaccine recipients than in placebo recipients. Estimates derived from TCR breadth and depth analyses may have underestimated total T cell responses. Following vaccination, spike-specific CD8+ and CD4+ T cell responses reportedly exhibited substantial breadth.

Germline V gene data show CDR1 as SGDLS and CDR2 as YYNGEE. V lost 0 bases and J lost 4; bases outside the gene matches: 5. The CDR3 totals 16 residues. A remark on this clone: Its cognate antigen is unknown.

Only in-frame clones appear in the TCRdb table, and some are missing; sequencing was by immunoSEQ multiplex PCR. The sample yields about 680,000 clones, roughly nine tenths seen once. Treatment meaning: 19 received Ad26.COV2.S at low or high dose, single or two shots; a few received placebo; per-sample allocation not given. On day 63 after the first injection, vaccine and placebo recipients gave samples. The chain is built from TRBV9 and TRBJ2-3, with 10 bases lining up with TRBD2. The TCR originated in a person between 18 and 59 years old who received the Ad26.COV2.S COVID-19 vaccine or a placebo. The sequences come from peripheral blood, collected in a trial of Ad26.COV2.S vaccine versus placebo. The CDR3 DNA sequence: TGTGCCAGCAGCGTAGGAATAAGCGGGGGGGCAGATACGCAGTATTTT. Its translation: CASSVGISGGADTQYF.